Here is one T cell receptor beta chain with its context. Its antigen is unidentified. Treatment denoted: oral pan-JAK inhibitor, 5-10 mg twice daily. V lost 4 bases to trimming and J lost 3 bases, with 18 bases between them. The CDR3 runs to 17 residues. CDR1 is KGHSH, CDR2 LQKENI, per germline. This entry comes from a study of CD8+ T cells in alopecia areata. As the sequencing template, cDNA was produced by extracting RNA and reverse transcribing it. Generated by immunoSEQ multiplex PCR, the TCRdb table keeps only in-frame clones and is missing some. Here the sample spans 170,000 or so clones, about 60% being singletons. Study observations and caveats: Scalp clonality and expanded CD8+ clones among the top 100 fell significantly with tofacitinib. The study also sequences resident alphabeta T cells of normal skin in scalp samples.

This TCR came from a human donor with alopecia areata. The rearrangement joins TRBV18 to TRBJ1-4; D is ambiguous. The material was CD8+ T cells sorted from blood, obtained at week 24, from a patient treated with tofacitinib. The CDR3 is CASSLNPWGASNEKLFF. CDR3 coding DNA: TGTGCCAGCTCACTAAATCCATGGGGAGCCTCTAATGAAAAACTGTTTTTT.